This entry lists 26 T cell receptor beta chains sequenced from one sample in a study of beta chain features in type 1 diabetes. As every portion of the isolated RNA was reverse transcribed, the sequencing read expressed TCRB transcripts. Sequenced by immunoSEQ multiplex PCR; TCRdb stores in-frame clones only, minus some. The data hold just over 600,000 clones, with around 15% observed a single time. The sequenced sample consisted of naive CD4+ T cells from blood. Receptors originate from a man between 18 and 35 years old in good health.

The genes are TRBV5-4 and TRBJ2-1, with D unclear. Germline lookup yields CDR1 SGHNT and CDR2 YYREEE (reference sequence). Trimming stripped 0 bases from V and 3 bases from J, with 10 bases between. The CDR3 spans 15 residues. CDR3 nucleotide sequence: TGTGCCAGCAGCTTGGAACAGACGGTCTACAATGAGCAGTTCTTC. Amino acid sequence: CASSLEQTVYNEQFF.

The table lists this clone with a few counts. V is TRBV7-9 and J is TRBJ1-1; possible D gene TRBD1, 6 bases. CDR3 length: 16 residues. Germline V gene lookup returns CDR1 SEHNR and CDR2 FQNEAQ (reference sequence). V shed 7 bases and J shed 0 bases, with 18 bases lying between them. This CDR3 is CASTVDRLIMNTEAFF. The CDR3 region has the DNA TGTGCCAGCACCGTGGACAGACTTATCATGAACACTGAAGCTTTCTTT. Supplemented by reference TRBV7-9 and TRBJ1-1, the full variable domain reads DTGVSQNPRHKITKRGQNVTFRCDPISEHNRLYWYRQTLGQGPEFLTYFQNEAQLEKSRLLSDRFSAERPKGSFSTLEIQRTEQGDSAMYLCASTVDRLIMNTEAFFGQGTRLTVV.

This clone was detected only a few times. This chain connects TRBV28 to TRBJ1-2, with TRBD1 as a possible D gene (6 bases). CDR3 length: 14 residues. Germline CDR1 is MDHEN and CDR2 is SYDVKM. V lost 8 bases and J lost 8, with 21 bases in between. CDR3 residues: CASLLSAGAGGYTF. CDR3 in DNA: TGTGCCAGCCTCCTTTCGGCGGGGGCAGGAGGCTACACCTTC.

In its sample, this clone was seen a few times. The rearrangement links TRBV5-1 to TRBJ2-3, with D perhaps being TRBD1 or TRBD2 (5 bases each). CDR1 is SGHRS and CDR2 is YFSETQ in the germline V gene. The CDR3 runs 16 residues. V was trimmed by 5 bases and J by 7 bases, leaving 23 bases between them. The CDR3 protein is CASRPSGTTGVNTQYF. The DNA of the CDR3 is TGCGCCAGCAGACCCTCCGGGACCACAGGAGTGAATACGCAGTATTTT.

This clone turned up a few times. The chain is built from TRBV15 and TRBJ2-7; 10 bases are shared with TRBD1. The V and J ends lost 0 bases and 0 bases, in that order; junction bases with no gene match: 5. The CDR3 is made up of 17 amino acids. The germline V gene has CDR1 LNHNV and CDR2 YYDKDF (reference sequence). CDR3 DNA sequence: TGTGCCACCAGCAGAGATATACGGGACAGGGGCTCCTACGAGCAGTACTTC. It codes for CATSRDIRDRGSYEQYF.

J is TRBJ2-3 and V is TRBV5-4, with 7 nucleotides matching TRBD1. V lost 2 bases and J lost 4; bases outside the gene matches: 7. CDR1 and CDR2 from the germline V gene are SGHNT and YYREEE (reference sequence). The CDR3 covers 15 residues. CDR3: CASSLAAGGADTQYF. The CDR3 DNA reads as TGTGCCAGCAGCTTAGCGGCAGGGGGAGCAGATACGCAGTATTTT.

This clone appeared a single time. This sequence joins TRBV4-1 and TRBJ1-4; TRBD1 aligns across 10 bases. Trimming removed 2 bases from V and 10 bases from J; junction bases left unmatched: 16. In germline, CDR1 is MGHRA, CDR2 YSYEKL. The CDR3 spans 18 residues. CDR3 nucleotides: TGCGCCAGCAGCCAAAGAAGGGGACAGGGGCGGGTTATTCGAAAACTGTTTTTT. Encoded protein: CASSQRRGQGRVIRKLFF.

This clone was counted a few times. Other DNA sequences in the sample encode the same CDR3. The gene calls are TRBV28 and TRBJ1-2; D is uncertain. There are 11 residues in the CDR3. Germline-derived CDR1 and CDR2 are MDHEN and SYDVKM. The germline V and J ends were trimmed by 6 bases and 0 bases, with 2 bases remaining between them. CDR3 sequence (DNA): TGTGCCAGCAGCTCTAACTATGGCTACACCTTC. Translation: CASSSNYGYTF.

The chain has TRBV14 and TRBJ1-1; 8 positions match TRBD1. The CDR3 runs 15 residues. The V and J ends lost 3 bases and 1 base, in that order; junction bases with no gene match: 4. Per the germline V gene, CDR1 is SGHDN and CDR2 is FVKESK. The CDR3 spells CASSQAGGGNTEAFF. The DNA of the CDR3 is TGTGCCAGCAGCCAGGCAGGGGGCGGGAACACTGAAGCTTTCTTT.

The chain uses TRBV30 and TRBJ2-6; TRBD1 aligns across 10 bases. Germline V gives CDR1 GTSNPN, CDR2 SVGIG (reference sequence). This CDR3 comprises 19 residues. Unmatched junction bases numbered 10, after V lost 2 bases and J lost 0 bases. The CDR3 DNA sequence: TGTGCCTGGAGTCGAGGGGACAGGGGTCTATCCTCTGGGGCCAACGTCCTGACTTTC. Translating gives CAWSRGDRGLSSGANVLTF. Based on the CDR3 plus reference TRBV30 and TRBJ2-6, the full variable domain is SQTIHQWPATLVQPVGSPLSLECTVEGTSNPNLYWYRQAAGRGLQLLFYSVGIGQISSEVPQNLSASRPQDRQFILSSKKLLLSDSGFYLCAWSRGDRGLSSGANVLTFGAGSRLTVL.

V gene TRBV6-1 combines with J gene TRBJ2-5; TRBD2 matches at 10 bases. J was trimmed by 2 bases and V by 6 bases; bases with no gene match: 6. The CDR3 is 15 amino acids. Germline V gene sequence: CDR1 MNHNS, CDR2 SASEGT. CDR3 sequence (DNA): TGTGCCAGCAGACAACAACTAGCGGGGCAAGAGACCCAGTACTTC. This sequence encodes CASRQQLAGQETQYF.

The V call is TRBV9, the J call TRBJ2-3; the D is unclear. The CDR3 is 14 amino acids. CDR1 is SGDLS and CDR2 is YYNGEE in the germline V gene. V was pared by 0 bases and J by 3 bases, with 8 bases between. The CDR3 coding sequence is TGTGCCAGCAGCGTAGTCGGCAAAACAGATACGCAGTATTTT. It translates to CASSVVGKTDTQYF.

The DNA of the CDR3 is TGCGCCAGCAGCTTGGAGGCGGGGCCCTACGAGCAGTACTTC. Translating gives CASSLEAGPYEQYF. This chain connects TRBV5-1 to TRBJ2-7; weak D call: TRBD2 (6 bases). There are 14 residues in the CDR3. Germline V gene lookup returns CDR1 SGHRS and CDR2 YFSETQ. V gave up 0 bases and J gave up 2 bases, with 9 bases separating them.

The rearrangement uses TRBV4-3 and TRBJ1-2, with 7 nucleotides matching TRBD1. The J segment lost 2 bases and the V segment lost 0 bases, leaving 3 bases of the junction unmatched. CDR1 LGHNA and CDR2 YSLEER come from the germline V gene. The CDR3 length is 15 residues. Here the CDR3 DNA reads TGCGCCAGCAGCCAAGAATCGGGACAGAACTATGGCTACACCTTC. Amino acids: CASSQESGQNYGYTF.

Comments on this clone: This same CDR3 is encoded by further DNA sequences in the sample. The chain has TRBV2 and TRBJ1-5; D is perhaps TRBD1 (6 bases). From germline, CDR1 is SNHLY and CDR2 FYNNEI. Trimming shortened V by 4 bases and J by 2 bases, and 6 bases separated the two germline ends. The CDR3 has 13 amino acids. The CDR3 DNA reads as TGTGCCAGCAGTGGACAGGGCAATCAGCCCCAGCATTTT. Its translation is CASSGQGNQPQHF.

The chain recombines TRBV5-6 with TRBJ1-1, with a weak D call TRBD1 (6 bases). Trimming cost V 4 bases and J 4 bases, with 23 bases left between them. CDR3 length equals 17 residues. Germline loops: CDR1 SGHDT, CDR2 YYEEEE. CDR3 residues: CASSQPPGTRLTTEAFF. CDR3 sequence (DNA): TGTGCCAGCAGCCAGCCCCCTGGGACACGTCTGACCACTGAAGCTTTCTTT.

The chain joins TRBV9 to TRBJ2-1; D not resolved. The V and J ends lost 4 bases and 6 bases respectively, with 17 bases between them. The CDR3 is made up of 15 amino acids. Per the germline V gene, CDR1 is SGDLS and CDR2 is YYNGEE. CDR3 in amino acids: CASSLPVGRPNEQFF. In DNA, the CDR3 is TGTGCCAGCAGCCTCCCCGTCGGGCGCCCCAATGAGCAGTTCTTC.

This clone appeared a few times. V usage is TRBV25-1 and J usage is TRBJ1-2; 10 bases are a match to TRBD1. After removal of 7 bases from V and 4 bases from J, the junction contained 12 bases not matched to a gene. Germline lookup yields CDR1 MGHDK and CDR2 SYGVNS. The CDR3 totals 16 residues. The CDR3 nucleotides are TGTGCCAGCACCCCTCACGGGGACAGGGGCGTCTATGGCTACACCTTC. Protein sequence: CASTPHGDRGVYGYTF.

The chain is built from TRBV28 and TRBJ1-2; D possibly corresponds to TRBD1 (5 bases). V was cut by 6 bases and J by 4 bases, with 15 bases left in between. CDR1 and CDR2 from the germline V gene are MDHEN and SYDVKM. The CDR3 contains 14 residues. The CDR3 is CASRAGSGTYGYTF. Here the CDR3 DNA reads TGTGCCAGCAGGGCAGGGAGTGGAACCTATGGCTACACCTTC.

V usage is TRBV5-1 and J usage is TRBJ1-5; 10 nucleotides agree with TRBD1. V lost 0 bases, J lost 0 bases, and 6 bases stayed unmatched. Germline V lookup: CDR1 SGHRS, CDR2 YFSETQ. There are 18 residues in the CDR3. CDR3 protein: CASSLDPGQGSSNQPQHF. CDR3 nucleotides: TGCGCCAGCAGCTTGGATCCGGGACAGGGGTCTAGCAATCAGCCCCAGCATTTT.

This clone was observed a few times. J is TRBJ2-5 and V is TRBV29-1; 7 bases match TRBD2. Germline CDR1 and CDR2: SQVTM and ANQGSEA. Losses at the gene ends were 5 bases for V and 3 bases for J; bases not matched to a gene: 12. The length of the CDR3 is 15 residues. In DNA form, the CDR3 reads TGCAGCGTTCGGCCCTGGGGGGGGTGGAAAGAGACCCAGTACTTC. It yields the protein CSVRPWGGWKETQYF.

Only a few counts were recorded for this clone. This chain joins TRBV30 and TRBJ1-2; D perhaps matches TRBD1 (5 bases). Trimming stripped 0 bases from V and 6 bases from J, with 20 bases between. CDR1 and CDR2 from the germline V gene are GTSNPN and SVGIG (reference sequence). The CDR3 is made up of 16 amino acids. CDR3: CAWSVHHASAGHGYTF. The CDR3 region has the DNA TGTGCCTGGAGTGTACATCATGCCTCGGCAGGGCATGGCTACACCTTC. Drawing the rest from reference TRBV30 and TRBJ1-2, the complete variable domain is SQTIHQWPATLVQPVGSPLSLECTVEGTSNPNLYWYRQAAGRGLQLLFYSVGIGQISSEVPQNLSASRPQDRQFILSSKKLLLSDSGFYLCAWSVHHASAGHGYTFGSGTRLTVV.

This clone was seen a handful of times. The chain's CDR3 is CASSPQGTGETEAFF. The CDR3 region has the DNA TGTGCCAGTAGTCCCCAGGGGACAGGGGAGACTGAAGCTTTCTTT. This chain links TRBV19 with TRBJ1-1; 10 bases are a match to TRBD1. Germline CDR1 and CDR2: LNHDA and SQIVND (reference sequence). V lost 5 bases, J lost 5 bases, and 8 bases stayed unmatched. This CDR3 is built from 15 residues.

This clone was recorded a few times. The chain employs TRBV28 and TRBJ2-7, with TRBD2 matching 9 bases. From germline, CDR1 is MDHEN and CDR2 SYDVKM. The CDR3 is made up of 15 amino acids. The V gene end was trimmed by 8 bases and the J gene end by 2 bases; junction bases not matched to a gene: 10. In nucleotides, the CDR3 is TGTGCCAGCCGCTCTGGGGCTAGCGGGACCTACGAGCAGTACTTC. This encodes CASRSGASGTYEQYF.

This clone has more than one count but fewer than ten. The rearrangement uses TRBV16 and TRBJ1-5; D is undetermined. The CDR3 runs to 14 residues. From germline, CDR1 is KGHSY and CDR2 FQNENV. Trimming cost V 2 bases and J 7 bases, with 12 bases left between them. Here the CDR3 reads CASSQPEGGQPQHF. As DNA, the CDR3 is TGTGCCAGCAGCCAACCCGAAGGAGGGCAGCCCCAGCATTTT.

J is TRBJ1-1 and V is TRBV14; 7 nucleotides match TRBD1. The CDR3 is 13 residues long. V gave up 7 bases and J gave up 5 bases; unmatched junction bases: 7. Germline CDR1 is SGHDN and CDR2 is FVKESK. CDR3 nucleotides: TGTGCCAGCAACCGACAGGGCCGGACTGAAGCTTTCTTT. This gives the protein CASNRQGRTEAFF.